These 27 T cell receptor beta chains came from one sample sequenced in a study of graft-versus-host responses after intestinal transplantation. The antigens these receptors bind are not known. The table came from immunoSEQ multiplex PCR; TCRdb's copy has only in-frame clones and leaves some out. Of 39,000 or so clones in the sample, roughly 93% are singletons; the top ten hold 21%. The sequencing here drew on unstimulated CD8+ T cells sorted from spleen or lymph node cells, taken before transplant. All receptors come from a human donor who was the organ donor for an intestinal transplant.

The chain employs TRBV5-1 and TRBJ2-7, with D unresolved. Germline values: CDR1 SGHRS, CDR2 YFSETQ. Trimming shortened V by 5 bases and J by 2 bases, and 11 bases separated the two germline ends. This CDR3 has 13 residues. CDR3 nucleotide sequence: TGCGCCAGCAGGGGTTCTAGAACCTACGAGCAGTACTTC. Residues: CASRGSRTYEQYF.

V and J are TRBV5-4 and TRBJ2-5, with 11 bases aligning to TRBD2. CDR1 is SGHNT and CDR2 is YYREEE in the germline V gene (reference sequence). CDR3 size: 15 residues. J lost 4 bases, V lost 2 bases, and 4 bases had no gene match. As DNA, the CDR3 is TGTGCCAGCAGCTTACTAGCGGGAGAGGGAGAGACCCAGTACTTC. Amino acids: CASSLLAGEGETQYF.

The rearrangement links TRBV5-1 to TRBJ2-3, with TRBD2 identical over 11 bases. The V and J ends lost 7 bases and 2 bases, in that order; junction bases with no gene match: 6. The CDR3 is 15 residues long. The germline V gene encodes CDR1 SGHRS and CDR2 YFSETQ. The CDR3 DNA reads TGCGCCAGCTACTCGGGACTAGCGGTCACAGATACGCAGTATTTT. Translation: CASYSGLAVTDTQYF. Filled out from reference TRBV5-1 and TRBJ2-3, the complete variable domain reads KAGVTQTPRYLIKTRGQQVTLSCSPISGHRSVSWYQQTPGQGLQFLFEYFSETQRNKGNFPGRFSGRQFSNSRSEMNVSTLELGDSALYLCASYSGLAVTDTQYFGPGTRLTVL.

A single count supports this clone. The rearrangement uses TRBV10-1 and TRBJ2-7; TRBD1 matches at 10 bases. Germline values: CDR1 WNHNN, CDR2 SYGVQD (reference sequence). This CDR3 has 15 residues. The junction had 8 bases not matched to a gene; V was cut back by 6 bases and J by 3 bases. CDR3 region: CASRAIRDRGYEQYF. The CDR3 bases are TGCGCCAGCAGGGCTATCCGGGACAGGGGCTACGAGCAGTACTTC.

This sequence joins TRBV29-1 and TRBJ2-7; D may be TRBD1 (6 bases). The CDR3 runs 14 residues. V lost 1 base and J lost 2, with 12 bases in between. Germline V gene data show CDR1 as SQVTM and CDR2 as ANQGSEA. CDR3 DNA: TGCAGCGTTGAAGGGGGCCAGGGGACCTACGAGCAGTACTTC. Its translation is CSVEGGQGTYEQYF.

The genes are TRBV5-6 and TRBJ2-2, with 8 bases fitting TRBD1. This CDR3 comprises 17 residues. CDR1 SGHDT and CDR2 YYEEEE come from the germline V gene. V lost 0 bases and J lost 4; bases outside the gene matches: 8. CDR3 in amino acids: CASSLGGWTGRTGELFF. The CDR3 nucleotides read TGTGCCAGCAGCTTGGGAGGGTGGACAGGGCGCACCGGGGAGCTGTTTTTT.

In its sample, this clone was seen a few times. The chain is built from TRBV7-6 and TRBJ2-4, with unresolved D. The CDR3 is 16 amino acids. V was cut by 6 bases and J by 0 bases, with 15 bases left in between. Germline loops: CDR1 SGHVS, CDR2 FNYEAQ. The CDR3 loop is CASSPRVRGAKNIQYF. CDR3 nucleotide sequence: TGTGCCAGCAGTCCCCGTGTCCGAGGAGCCAAAAACATTCAGTACTTC. Full variable domain (remainder filled in from reference TRBV7-6 and TRBJ2-4): GAGVSQSPRYKVTKRGQDVALRCDPISGHVSLYWYRQALGQGPEFLTYFNYEAQQDKSGLPNDRFSAERPEGSISTLTIQRTEQRDSAMYRCASSPRVRGAKNIQYFGAGTRLSVL.

About this clone: A read error may account for a junction end that differs from germline. The chain uses TRBV4-1 and TRBJ2-5; D is undetermined. Germline values: CDR1 MGHRA, CDR2 YSYEKL. The CDR3 has 15 amino acids. The CDR3 spells CASSQELVGGEIQYF. In nucleotides, the CDR3 is TGCGCCAGCAGCCAAGAGTTGGTGGGCGGCGAGATCCAGTACTTC.

This chain joins TRBV19 and TRBJ1-5; D unresolved. There are 14 residues in the CDR3. V was pared by 3 bases and J by 1 base, with 7 bases between. Germline V gene sequence: CDR1 LNHDA, CDR2 SQIVND (reference sequence). CDR3 in DNA: TGTGCCAGTAGTATCGGTCAGAGCAATCAGCCCCAGCATTTT. The encoded protein is CASSIGQSNQPQHF.

The rearrangement uses TRBV9 and TRBJ1-2; D not certain. V lost 3 bases to trimming and J lost 4 bases, with 22 bases between them. The length of the CDR3 is 17 residues. Germline V gene sequence: CDR1 SGDLS, CDR2 YYNGEE. The CDR3 bases are TGTGCCAGCAGCGGACTGCACCGGAGGGAGGGTGGCTATGGCTACACCTTC. It is translated as CASSGLHRREGGYGYTF.

The V call is TRBV28, the J call TRBJ1-4; maybe TRBD1 (5 bases). CDR1 and CDR2 (germline): MDHEN, SYDVKM. V lost 8 bases, J lost 10 bases, and 29 bases lay in between. This CDR3 region has 17 residues. The CDR3 coding sequence is TGTGCCAGCCGCACAGCCTGGTGGACCGGGGGAATGGTAAAACTGTTTTTT. It is translated as CASRTAWWTGGMVKLFF.

V gene TRBV13 combines with J gene TRBJ1-1, with 7 nucleotides matching TRBD1. The length of the CDR3 is 14 residues. Losses at the gene ends were 3 bases for V and 10 bases for J; bases not matched to a gene: 11. Germline V lookup: CDR1 PRHDT, CDR2 FYEKMQ (reference sequence). The CDR3 DNA sequence: TGTGCCAGCAGCTTCCTCTCGAGGGACAGTGGAGCTTTCTTT. Protein product: CASSFLSRDSGAFF. The full variable domain, rest sourced from reference TRBV13 and TRBJ1-1, is AAGVIQSPRHLIKEKRETATLKCYPIPRHDTVYWYQQGPGQDPQFLISFYEKMQSDKGSIPDRFSAQQFSDYHSELNMSSLELGDSALYFCASSFLSRDSGAFFGQGTRLTVV.

This chain uses TRBV4-1 with TRBJ2-7; D is undetermined. Trimming left V 4 bases short and J 3 bases short, with 10 bases between. The CDR3 contains 13 residues. Germline CDR1 is MGHRA and CDR2 is YSYEKL. The CDR3 protein is CASSRANGYEQYF. DNA for the CDR3: TGCGCCAGCAGCCGAGCGAATGGCTACGAGCAGTACTTC.

This sequence joins TRBV4-1 and TRBJ1-1; 7 positions agree with TRBD1. J gave up 8 bases and V 7 bases, and 13 bases lay outside the gene matches. The CDR3 runs to 14 residues. CDR1 is MGHRA, CDR2 YSYEKL, per germline. CDR3 residues: CASNLIPGQREAFF. The CDR3 nucleotides are TGCGCCAGCAACCTTATCCCGGGACAGAGAGAAGCTTTCTTT.

V and J are TRBV19 and TRBJ2-3, with D unresolved. The CDR3 runs 14 residues. Deletions cut 1 base from V and 1 base from J, with 6 bases between. Germline V gives CDR1 LNHDA, CDR2 SQIVND (reference sequence). The CDR3 region has the DNA TGTGCCAGTAGTATAGTCCAGGGCACAGATACGCAGTATTTT. This translates into CASSIVQGTDTQYF. Full variable domain (missing parts from reference TRBV19 and TRBJ2-3): DGGITQSPKYLFRKEGQNVTLSCEQNLNHDAMYWYRQDPGQGLRLIYYSQIVNDFQKGDIAEGYSVSREKKESFPLTVTSAQKNPTAFYLCASSIVQGTDTQYFGPGTRLTVL.

This sequence joins TRBV18 and TRBJ2-1; no clear D gene. The V and J ends lost 4 bases and 6 bases respectively, with 13 bases between them. The CDR3 runs 14 residues. CDR1 and CDR2 from the germline V gene are KGHSH and LQKENI. Written as DNA, the CDR3 is TGTGCCAGCTCACAACCGGACCGCATCAATGAGCAGTTCTTC. It encodes CASSQPDRINEQFF.

This CDR3 reads CASSHLGQGGDTQYF. The CDR3 DNA follows: TGCGCCAGCAGCCACCTGGGACAGGGAGGAGATACGCAGTATTTT. V and J are TRBV4-1 and TRBJ2-3; TRBD1 aligns across 9 bases. This CDR3 region has 15 residues. The germline V gene has CDR1 MGHRA and CDR2 YSYEKL. V dropped 3 bases and J dropped 5; count of bases not matched to a gene: 6.

This chain uses TRBV29-1 with TRBJ2-7; D perhaps matches TRBD1 (6 bases). The CDR3 length is 15 residues. Germline CDR1 is SQVTM and CDR2 is ANQGSEA. The V end lost 7 bases, the J end lost 4 bases, and 23 bases lay between the germline ends. In DNA form, the CDR3 reads TGCAGCGCCTACTTCTCCGGGACAACCCGGTACGAGCAGTACTTC. Amino acids: CSAYFSGTTRYEQYF.

The rearrangement uses TRBV28 and TRBJ1-2; maybe TRBD1 (6 bases). The germline V gene encodes CDR1 MDHEN and CDR2 SYDVKM. Trimming left V 3 bases short and J 8 bases short, with 16 bases between. This CDR3 region has 14 residues. This chain's CDR3 is CASSFGGAGNGYTF. The CDR3 DNA is TGTGCCAGCAGTTTCGGGGGGGCTGGAAACGGCTACACCTTC.

The V and J genes are TRBV27 and TRBJ2-3; TRBD2 matches 7 bases. The V and J ends lost 8 bases and 6 bases, in that order; junction bases with no gene match: 20. This CDR3 region has 17 residues. Looked up from germline, CDR1 is MNHEY and CDR2 is SMNVEV (reference sequence). For the CDR3, the DNA is TGTGCCAGCCGACCGCCCCTTAGCGGGCCACGATTGGATACGCAGTATTTT. Protein product: CASRPPLSGPRLDTQYF.

This clone was observed a single time. The sample carries other DNA sequences with the same CDR3. This sequence joins TRBV27 and TRBJ1-1, with D unclear. V was clipped by 3 bases and J by 5 bases, with 10 bases between them. Germline V lookup: CDR1 MNHEY, CDR2 SMNVEV (reference sequence). The CDR3 runs 13 residues. DNA of the CDR3: TGTGCCAGCAGTTTGTCGAGAGGGACTGAAGCTTTCTTT. It yields the protein CASSLSRGTEAFF.

V gene TRBV6-6 combines with J gene TRBJ2-3, with a weak D call TRBD1 (5 bases). This CDR3 is built from 13 residues. Per germline, CDR1 MNHNY and CDR2 SVGAGI (reference sequence). Trimming shortened V by 8 bases and J by 3 bases, and 12 bases separated the two germline ends. The CDR3 region has the DNA TGTGCCAGCTTACAGGAGAGGACAGATACGCAGTATTTT. It encodes CASLQERTDTQYF.

The genes are TRBV4-3 and TRBJ2-2; 8 bases map to TRBD2. The V and J ends lost 1 base and 7 bases, in that order; junction bases with no gene match: 11. The CDR3 is 17 residues long. Germline lookup yields CDR1 LGHNA and CDR2 YSLEER. Here the CDR3 reads CASSQVNGRAFSGELFF. CDR3 nucleotide sequence: TGCGCCAGCAGCCAAGTAAACGGGAGGGCCTTTAGCGGGGAGCTGTTTTTT.

The chain couples TRBV19 to TRBJ2-7; TRBD2 matches at 14 bases. CDR1 is LNHDA, CDR2 SQIVND, per germline (reference sequence). The V segment lost 7 bases and the J segment 3 bases; nucleotides outside the gene matches: 5. The CDR3 totals 15 residues. The CDR3: CASTEGTSGSYEQYF. CDR3 coding DNA: TGTGCCAGTACCGAGGGGACTAGCGGGAGCTACGAGCAGTACTTC.

This rearrangement joins TRBV5-1 to TRBJ2-7; 12 nucleotides agree with TRBD2. The CDR3 loop spans 15 amino acids. CDR1 is SGHRS and CDR2 is YFSETQ in the germline V gene. V lost 4 bases, J lost 4 bases, and 6 bases stayed unmatched. CDR3 loop: CASSLTGTSGYEQYF. As DNA, the CDR3 is TGCGCCAGCAGCCTAACCGGGACTAGCGGGTACGAGCAGTACTTC.

The gene calls are TRBV28 and TRBJ1-5; D is ambiguous. Germline assignment: CDR1 MDHEN and CDR2 SYDVKM. The CDR3 consists of 15 residues. Trimming stripped 6 bases from V and 0 bases from J, with 12 bases between. CDR3 sequence reads: CASRRGHYSNQPQHF. As DNA, the CDR3 is TGTGCCAGCAGACGGGGTCATTATAGCAATCAGCCCCAGCATTTT. The whole variable domain, remainder taken from reference TRBV28 and TRBJ1-5, is DVKVTQSSRYLVKRTGEKVFLECVQDMDHENMFWYRQDPGLGLRLIYFSYDVKMKEKGDIPEGYSVSREKKERFSLILESASTNQTSMYLCASRRGHYSNQPQHFGDGTRLSIL.

The V call is TRBV2, the J call TRBJ2-7; maybe TRBD1 (5 bases). CDR3 length: 15 residues. CDR1 SNHLY and CDR2 FYNNEI come from the germline V gene. V was trimmed by 3 bases and J by 6 bases, leaving 18 bases between them. CDR3 coding DNA: TGTGCCAGCAGTGATAGGGGCCAGGGCCGTCTCGAGCAGTACTTC. Protein product: CASSDRGQGRLEQYF. Full variable domain (rest looked up from reference TRBV2 and TRBJ2-7): EPEVTQTPSHQVTQMGQEVILRCVPISNHLYFYWYRQILGQKVEFLVSFYNNEISEKSEIFDDQFSVERPDGSNFTLKIRSTKLEDSAMYFCASSDRGQGRLEQYFGPGTRLTVT.